This T cell receptor beta chain is drawn from a study of CD8 T cells in ankylosing spondylitis. In this sample, this clonotype turned up a few times. Antigen unknown. The study's findings and limits: Disease-linked clones were reportedly significantly enriched in matched ankylosing spondylitis synovial fluid. Ankylosing spondylitis blood seemed to carry a telltale TCR beta motif made of eight or nine highly homologous variants.

Molecular-barcoded quantitative 5'-RACE produced these TCR beta libraries. One entry per CDR3 protein, called by TCRdb with MiXCR from the 5' RACE reads. The sample gives some 270,000 distinct CDR3 sequences, roughly a third of which show up once; roughly 4.2% is in the top ten. Germline CDR1 is ENHRY and CDR2 is SYGVKD. The V and J ends lost 7 bases and 2 bases respectively, with 14 bases between them. This CDR3 comprises 14 residues. The chain employs TRBV10-3 and TRBJ2-5, with D uncertain. The sequence derives from a male donor with ankylosing spondylitis or in good health (not recorded which). Sequenced: blood, either unsorted or a sorted T cell fraction (not recorded which). The CDR3 DNA reads TGTGCCATCATTGGCCGGGTCGAACAAGAGACCCAGTACTTC. Protein: CAIIGRVEQETQYF.